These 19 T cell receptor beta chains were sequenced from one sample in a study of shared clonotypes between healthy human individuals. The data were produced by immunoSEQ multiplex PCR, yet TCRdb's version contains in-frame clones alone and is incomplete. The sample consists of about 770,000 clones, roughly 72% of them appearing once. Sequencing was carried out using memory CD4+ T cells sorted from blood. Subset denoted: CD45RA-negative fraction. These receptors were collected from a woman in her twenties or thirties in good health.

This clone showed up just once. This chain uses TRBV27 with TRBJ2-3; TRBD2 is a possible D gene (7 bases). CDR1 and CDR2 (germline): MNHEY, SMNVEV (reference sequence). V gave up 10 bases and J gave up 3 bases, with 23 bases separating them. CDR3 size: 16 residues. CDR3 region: CATSPLQGGRTDTQYF. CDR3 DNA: TGTGCCACCTCTCCCCTACAGGGAGGGAGGACAGATACGCAGTATTTT.

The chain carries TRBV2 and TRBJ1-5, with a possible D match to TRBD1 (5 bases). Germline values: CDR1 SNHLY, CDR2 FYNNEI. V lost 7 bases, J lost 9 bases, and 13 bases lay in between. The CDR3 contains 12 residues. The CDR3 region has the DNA TGTGCCAGCACAGACAGTGCGGGGCCCCAGCATTTT. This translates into CASTDSAGPQHF.

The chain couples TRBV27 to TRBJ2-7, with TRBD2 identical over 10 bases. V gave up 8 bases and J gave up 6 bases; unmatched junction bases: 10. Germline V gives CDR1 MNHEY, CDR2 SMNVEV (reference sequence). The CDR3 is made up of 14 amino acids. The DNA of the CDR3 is TGTGCCAGCCGATGGAGCGGGAGGGCAAGCGAGCAGTACTTC. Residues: CASRWSGRASEQYF.

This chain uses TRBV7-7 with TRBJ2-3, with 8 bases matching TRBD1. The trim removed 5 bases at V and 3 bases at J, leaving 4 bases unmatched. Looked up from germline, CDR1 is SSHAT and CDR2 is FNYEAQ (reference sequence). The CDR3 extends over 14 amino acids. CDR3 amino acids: CASSRDRLTDTQYF. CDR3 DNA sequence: TGTGCCAGCAGCCGGGACAGGTTGACAGATACGCAGTATTTT.

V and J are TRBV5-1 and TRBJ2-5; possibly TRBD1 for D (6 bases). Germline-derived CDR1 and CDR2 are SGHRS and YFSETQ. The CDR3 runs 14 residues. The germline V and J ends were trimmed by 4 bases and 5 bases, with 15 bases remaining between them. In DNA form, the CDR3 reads TGCGCCAGCAGCGGTTCCAGGGGTCGCGAGACCCAGTACTTC. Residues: CASSGSRGRETQYF.

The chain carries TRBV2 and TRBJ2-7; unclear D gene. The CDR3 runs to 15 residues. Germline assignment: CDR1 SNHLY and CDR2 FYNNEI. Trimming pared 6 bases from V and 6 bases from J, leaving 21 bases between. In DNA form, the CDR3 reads TGTGCCAGCAGCGCACAACTGTCCCCTTTTGGCGAGCAGTACTTC. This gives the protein CASSAQLSPFGEQYF.

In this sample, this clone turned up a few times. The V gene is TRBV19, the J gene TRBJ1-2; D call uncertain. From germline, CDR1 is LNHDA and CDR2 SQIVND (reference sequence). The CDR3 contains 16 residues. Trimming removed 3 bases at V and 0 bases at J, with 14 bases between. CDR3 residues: CASSMSPAIPNYGYTF. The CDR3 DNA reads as TGTGCCAGTAGTATGAGCCCGGCGATCCCTAACTATGGCTACACCTTC.

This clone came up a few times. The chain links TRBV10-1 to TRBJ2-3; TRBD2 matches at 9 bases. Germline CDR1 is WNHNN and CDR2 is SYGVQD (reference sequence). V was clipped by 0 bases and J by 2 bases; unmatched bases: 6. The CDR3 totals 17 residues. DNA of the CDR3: TGCGCCAGCAGTGAGTCTTCGGCGGGAGGGTTCACAGATACGCAGTATTTT. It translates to CASSESSAGGFTDTQYF.

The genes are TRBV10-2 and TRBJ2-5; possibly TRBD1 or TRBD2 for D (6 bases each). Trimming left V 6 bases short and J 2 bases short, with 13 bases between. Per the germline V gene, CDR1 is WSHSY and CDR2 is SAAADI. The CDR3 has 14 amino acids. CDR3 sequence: CASSGGGTQETQYF. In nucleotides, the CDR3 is TGCGCCAGCAGCGGCGGCGGGACACAAGAGACCCAGTACTTC.

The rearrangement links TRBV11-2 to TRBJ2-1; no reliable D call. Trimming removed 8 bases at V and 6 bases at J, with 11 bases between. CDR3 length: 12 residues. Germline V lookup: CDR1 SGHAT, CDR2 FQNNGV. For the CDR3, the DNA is TGTGCCAGCGGGGTGACCCTCAATGAGCAGTTCTTC. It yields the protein CASGVTLNEQFF.

The CDR3 reads CASSWARGFNTGELFF. In DNA, the CDR3 is TGTGCCAGCAGCTGGGCTAGGGGTTTCAACACCGGGGAGCTGTTTTTT. The chain employs TRBV5-4 and TRBJ2-2, with TRBD1 as a possible D gene (5 bases). Germline V lookup: CDR1 SGHNT, CDR2 YYREEE (reference sequence). The V end was cut by 3 bases, the J end by 2 bases, with 14 bases between. CDR3 length: 16 residues.

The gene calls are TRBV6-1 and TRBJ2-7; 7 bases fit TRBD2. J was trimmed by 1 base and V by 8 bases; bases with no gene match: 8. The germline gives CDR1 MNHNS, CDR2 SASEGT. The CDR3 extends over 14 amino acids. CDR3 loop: CASERDLGSYEQYF. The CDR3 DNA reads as TGTGCCAGCGAGCGGGATTTGGGTTCCTACGAGCAGTACTTC.

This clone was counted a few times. The CDR3 is CASSLSGTGGRNEQFF. CDR3 bases: TGTGCCAGCAGTTTATCCGGGACAGGGGGCCGGAATGAGCAGTTCTTC. The chain combines TRBV28 with TRBJ2-1; 12 positions agree with TRBD1. Germline trimming cut 1 base from V and 7 bases from J; bases unmatched to any gene: 5. Germline V gene data show CDR1 as MDHEN and CDR2 as SYDVKM. The CDR3 length is 16 residues.

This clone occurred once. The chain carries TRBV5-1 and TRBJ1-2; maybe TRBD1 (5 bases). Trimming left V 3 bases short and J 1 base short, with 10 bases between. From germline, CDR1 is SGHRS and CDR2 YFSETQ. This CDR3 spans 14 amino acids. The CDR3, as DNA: TGCGCCAGCAGCTATTCCGACAGTAACTATGGCTACACCTTC. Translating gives CASSYSDSNYGYTF.

CDR3 amino acids: CASSIQTGQGRANYGYTF. In nucleotides, the CDR3 is TGTGCCAGCAGTATACAGACGGGACAGGGCCGAGCTAACTATGGCTACACCTTC. The J gene is TRBJ1-2, the V gene TRBV28; 9 nucleotides align to TRBD1. V was pared by 5 bases and J by 0 bases, with 13 bases of the junction left unmatched. The CDR3 sequence is 18 residues long. Germline V gene lookup returns CDR1 MDHEN and CDR2 SYDVKM.

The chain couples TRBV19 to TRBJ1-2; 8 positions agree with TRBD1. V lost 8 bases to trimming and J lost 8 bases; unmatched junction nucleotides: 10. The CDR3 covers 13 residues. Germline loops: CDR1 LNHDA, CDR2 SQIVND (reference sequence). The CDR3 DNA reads TGTGCCAGTTCCGGGACAGGCCGTCGGGGCTACACCTTC. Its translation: CASSGTGRRGYTF.

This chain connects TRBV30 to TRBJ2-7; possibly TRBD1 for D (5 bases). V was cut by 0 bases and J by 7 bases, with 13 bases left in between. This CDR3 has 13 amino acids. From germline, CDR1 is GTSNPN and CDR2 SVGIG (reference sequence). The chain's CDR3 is CAWSVIQQAEQYF. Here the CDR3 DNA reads TGTGCCTGGAGTGTAATCCAACAGGCTGAGCAGTACTTC.

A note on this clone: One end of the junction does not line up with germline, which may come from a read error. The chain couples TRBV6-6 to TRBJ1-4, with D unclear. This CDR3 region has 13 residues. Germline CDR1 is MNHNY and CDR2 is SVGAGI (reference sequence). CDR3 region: CAGSQGPNEKLFF. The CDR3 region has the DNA TGTGCCGGCAGTCAAGGGCCTAATGAAAAACTGTTTTTT.

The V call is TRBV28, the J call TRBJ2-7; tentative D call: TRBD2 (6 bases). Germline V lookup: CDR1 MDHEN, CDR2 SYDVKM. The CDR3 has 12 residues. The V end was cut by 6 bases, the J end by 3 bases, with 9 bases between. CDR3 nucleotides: TGTGCCAGCAGCGGGAGTATCTACGAGCAGTACTTC. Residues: CASSGSIYEQYF.